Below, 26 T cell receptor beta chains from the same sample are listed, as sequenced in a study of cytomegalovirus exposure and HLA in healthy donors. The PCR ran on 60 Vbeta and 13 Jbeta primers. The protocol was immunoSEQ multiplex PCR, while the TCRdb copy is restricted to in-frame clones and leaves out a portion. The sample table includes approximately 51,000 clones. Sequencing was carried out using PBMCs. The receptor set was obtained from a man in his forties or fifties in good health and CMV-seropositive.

CDR3 DNA sequence: TGTGCCAGCTCTACCAGGGACTCTGGAAACACCATATATTTT. Encoded protein: CASSTRDSGNTIYF. The V and J genes are TRBV18 and TRBJ1-3; tentatively, D is TRBD1 (5 bases). Trimming took off 6 bases at V and 0 bases at J, with 9 bases between the two ends. The V gene's germline CDR1 is KGHSH and CDR2 LQKENI. This CDR3 has 14 amino acids.

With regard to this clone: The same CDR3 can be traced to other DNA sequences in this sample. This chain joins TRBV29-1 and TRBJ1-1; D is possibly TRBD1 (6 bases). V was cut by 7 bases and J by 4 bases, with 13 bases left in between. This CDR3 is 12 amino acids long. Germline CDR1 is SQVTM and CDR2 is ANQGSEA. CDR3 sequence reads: CSAPLQGTEAFF. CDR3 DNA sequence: TGCAGCGCTCCCCTACAGGGCACTGAAGCTTTCTTT.

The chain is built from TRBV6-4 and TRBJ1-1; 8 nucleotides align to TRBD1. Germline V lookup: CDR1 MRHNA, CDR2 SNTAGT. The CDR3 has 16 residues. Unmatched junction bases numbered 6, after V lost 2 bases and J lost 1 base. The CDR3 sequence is CASSDNRDRRNTEAFF. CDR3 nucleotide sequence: TGTGCCAGCAGTGACAACCGGGACAGGAGGAACACTGAAGCTTTCTTT.

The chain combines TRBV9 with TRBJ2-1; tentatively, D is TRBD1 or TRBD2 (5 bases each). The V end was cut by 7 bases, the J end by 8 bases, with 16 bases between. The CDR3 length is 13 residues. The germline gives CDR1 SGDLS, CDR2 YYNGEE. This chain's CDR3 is CASGGWGMDEQFF. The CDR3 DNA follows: TGTGCCAGCGGCGGGTGGGGCATGGATGAGCAGTTCTTC.

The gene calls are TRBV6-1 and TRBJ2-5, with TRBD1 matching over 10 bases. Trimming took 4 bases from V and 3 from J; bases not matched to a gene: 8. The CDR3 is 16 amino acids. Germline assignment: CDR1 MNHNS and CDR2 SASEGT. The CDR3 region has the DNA TGTGCCAGCAGTGTAGGTTCCGGGACAGGGGAAGAGACCCAGTACTTC. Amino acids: CASSVGSGTGEETQYF.

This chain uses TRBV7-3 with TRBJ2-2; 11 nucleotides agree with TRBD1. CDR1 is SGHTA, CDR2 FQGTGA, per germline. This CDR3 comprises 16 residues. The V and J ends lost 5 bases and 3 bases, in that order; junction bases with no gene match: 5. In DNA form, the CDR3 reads TGTGCCAGCAGCATGGGACAGGGGGGCGACACCGGGGAGCTGTTTTTT. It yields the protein CASSMGQGGDTGELFF.

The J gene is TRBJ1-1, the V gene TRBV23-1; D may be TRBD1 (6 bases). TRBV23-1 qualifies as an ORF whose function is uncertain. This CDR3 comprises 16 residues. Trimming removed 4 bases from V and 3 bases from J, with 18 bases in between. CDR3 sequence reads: CASSPERTALYTEAFF. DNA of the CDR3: TGCGCCAGCAGTCCCGAACGGACAGCCCTTTACACTGAAGCTTTCTTT.

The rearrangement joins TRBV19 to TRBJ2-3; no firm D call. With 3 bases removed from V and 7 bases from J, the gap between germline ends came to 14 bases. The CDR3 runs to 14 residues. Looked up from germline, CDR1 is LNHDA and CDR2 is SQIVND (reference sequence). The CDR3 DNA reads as TGTGCCAGTAGTATTGAGTTTGCCTGGTATACGCAGTATTTT. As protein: CASSIEFAWYTQYF.

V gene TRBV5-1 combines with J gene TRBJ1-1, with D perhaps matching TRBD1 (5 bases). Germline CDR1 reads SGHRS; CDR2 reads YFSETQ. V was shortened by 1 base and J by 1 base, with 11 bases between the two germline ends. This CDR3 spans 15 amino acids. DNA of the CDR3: TGCGCCAGCAGCTTGACAGGTCTTTCGAACACTGAAGCTTTCTTT. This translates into CASSLTGLSNTEAFF.

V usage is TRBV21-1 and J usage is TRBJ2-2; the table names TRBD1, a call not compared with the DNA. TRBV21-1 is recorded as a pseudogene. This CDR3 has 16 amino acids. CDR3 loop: CASLLRRGPNTGELFF. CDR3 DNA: TGTGCCAGCCTCCTGAGAAGGGGTCCGAACACCGGGGAGCTGTTTTTT.

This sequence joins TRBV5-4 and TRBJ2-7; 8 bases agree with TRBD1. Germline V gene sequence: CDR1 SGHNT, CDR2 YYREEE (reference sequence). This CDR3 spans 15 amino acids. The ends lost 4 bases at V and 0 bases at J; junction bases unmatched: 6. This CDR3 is CASSPWTGSSYEQYF. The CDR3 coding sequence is TGTGCCAGCAGCCCCTGGACAGGGAGCTCCTACGAGCAGTACTTC.

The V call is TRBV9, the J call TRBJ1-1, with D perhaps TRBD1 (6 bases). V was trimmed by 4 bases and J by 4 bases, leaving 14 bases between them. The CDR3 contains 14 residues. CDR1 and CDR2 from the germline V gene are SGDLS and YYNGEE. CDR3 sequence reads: CASSPGGRATEAFF. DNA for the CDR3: TGTGCCAGCAGCCCGGGGGGCAGGGCCACTGAAGCTTTCTTT. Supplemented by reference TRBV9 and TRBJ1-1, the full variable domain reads DSGVTQTPKHLITATGQRVTLRCSPRSGDLSVYWYQQSLDQGLQFLIQYYNGEERAKGNILERFSAQQFPDLHSELNLSSLELGDSALYFCASSPGGRATEAFFGQGTRLTVV.

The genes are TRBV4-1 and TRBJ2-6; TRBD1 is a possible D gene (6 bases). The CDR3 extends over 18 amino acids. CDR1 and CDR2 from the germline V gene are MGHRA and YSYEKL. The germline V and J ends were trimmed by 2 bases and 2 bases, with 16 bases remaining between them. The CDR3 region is CASSQQPRTDTGANVLTF. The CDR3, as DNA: TGCGCCAGCAGCCAACAACCCCGGACAGACACTGGGGCCAACGTCCTGACTTTC.

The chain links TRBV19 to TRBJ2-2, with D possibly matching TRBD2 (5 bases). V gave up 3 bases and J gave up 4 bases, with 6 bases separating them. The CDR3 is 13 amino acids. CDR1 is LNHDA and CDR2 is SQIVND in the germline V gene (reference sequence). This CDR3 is CASSMGVTGELFF. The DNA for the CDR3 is TGTGCCAGTAGTATGGGAGTCACCGGGGAGCTGTTTTTT.

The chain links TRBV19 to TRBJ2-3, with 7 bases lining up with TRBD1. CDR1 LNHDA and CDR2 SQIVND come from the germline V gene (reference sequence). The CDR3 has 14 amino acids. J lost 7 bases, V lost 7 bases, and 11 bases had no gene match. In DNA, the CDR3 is TGTGCCAGTAAAGGCCAGGGGGAGCGAAATACGCAGTATTTT. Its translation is CASKGQGERNTQYF. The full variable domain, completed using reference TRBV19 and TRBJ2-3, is DGGITQSPKYLFRKEGQNVTLSCEQNLNHDAMYWYRQDPGQGLRLIYYSQIVNDFQKGDIAEGYSVSREKKESFPLTVTSAQKNPTAFYLCASKGQGERNTQYFGPGTRLTVL.

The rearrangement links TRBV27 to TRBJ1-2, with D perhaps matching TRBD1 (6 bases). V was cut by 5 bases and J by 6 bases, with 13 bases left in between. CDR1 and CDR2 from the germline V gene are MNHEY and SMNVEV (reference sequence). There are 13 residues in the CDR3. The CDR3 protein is CASSHRVADGYTF. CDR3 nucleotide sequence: TGTGCCAGCAGTCACAGGGTTGCGGATGGCTACACCTTC.

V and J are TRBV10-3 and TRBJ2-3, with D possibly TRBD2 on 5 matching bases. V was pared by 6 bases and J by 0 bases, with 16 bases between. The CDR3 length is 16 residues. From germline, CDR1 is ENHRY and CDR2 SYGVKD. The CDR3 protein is CAISVSEGPSTDTQYF. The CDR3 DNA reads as TGTGCCATCAGCGTTAGCGAAGGGCCTAGCACAGATACGCAGTATTTT.

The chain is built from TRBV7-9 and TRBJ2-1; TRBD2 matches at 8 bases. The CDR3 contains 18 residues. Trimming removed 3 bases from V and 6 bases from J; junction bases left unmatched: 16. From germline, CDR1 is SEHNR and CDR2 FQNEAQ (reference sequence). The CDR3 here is CASSFWTPSGRASNEQFF. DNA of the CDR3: TGTGCCAGCAGCTTTTGGACCCCCTCCGGGAGGGCCTCCAATGAGCAGTTCTTC.

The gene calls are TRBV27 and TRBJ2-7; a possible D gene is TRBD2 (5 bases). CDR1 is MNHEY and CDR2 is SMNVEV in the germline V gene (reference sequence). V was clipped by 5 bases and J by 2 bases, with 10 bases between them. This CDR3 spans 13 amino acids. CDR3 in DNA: TGTGCCAGCAGTCCCGGAGGCCCCTACGAGCAGTACTTC. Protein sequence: CASSPGGPYEQYF.

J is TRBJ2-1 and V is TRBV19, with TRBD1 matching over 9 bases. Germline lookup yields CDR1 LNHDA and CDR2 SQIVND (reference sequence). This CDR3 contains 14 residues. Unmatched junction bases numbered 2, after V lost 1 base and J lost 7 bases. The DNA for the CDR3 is TGTGCCAGTAGTATAGGGGGGACAGGGAATGAGCAGTTCTTC. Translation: CASSIGGTGNEQFF.

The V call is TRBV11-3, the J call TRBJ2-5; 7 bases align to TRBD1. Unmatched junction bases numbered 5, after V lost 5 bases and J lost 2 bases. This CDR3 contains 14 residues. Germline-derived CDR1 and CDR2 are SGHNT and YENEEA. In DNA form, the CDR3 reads TGTGCCAGCAGCCCAGGGGACAGTCAAGAGACCCAGTACTTC. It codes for CASSPGDSQETQYF.

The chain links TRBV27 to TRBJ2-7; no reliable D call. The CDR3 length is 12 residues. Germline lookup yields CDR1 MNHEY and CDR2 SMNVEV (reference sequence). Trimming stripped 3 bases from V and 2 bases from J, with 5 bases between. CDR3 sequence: CASSFNTYEQYF. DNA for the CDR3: TGTGCCAGCAGTTTCAACACCTACGAGCAGTACTTC.

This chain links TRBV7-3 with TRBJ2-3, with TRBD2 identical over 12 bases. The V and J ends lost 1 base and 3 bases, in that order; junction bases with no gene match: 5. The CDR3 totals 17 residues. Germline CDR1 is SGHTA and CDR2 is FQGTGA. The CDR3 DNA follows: TGTGCCAGCAGCTTAAGTGCCGGACTAGCGGGGACAGATACGCAGTATTTT. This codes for CASSLSAGLAGTDTQYF.

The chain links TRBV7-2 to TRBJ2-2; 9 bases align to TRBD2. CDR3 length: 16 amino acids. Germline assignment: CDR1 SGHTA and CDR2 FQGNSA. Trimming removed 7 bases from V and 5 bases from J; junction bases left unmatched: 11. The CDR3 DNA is TGTGCCAGCAACCCGATGGGGACTAGCACGACCGGGGAGCTGTTTTTT. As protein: CASNPMGTSTTGELFF.

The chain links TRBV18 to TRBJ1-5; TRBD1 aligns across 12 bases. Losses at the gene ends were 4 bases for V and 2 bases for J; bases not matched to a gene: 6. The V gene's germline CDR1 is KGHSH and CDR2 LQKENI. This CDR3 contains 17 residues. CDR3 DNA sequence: TGTGCCAGCTCACTAGGGACAGGGGGCAGGGGCAATCAGCCCCAGCATTTT. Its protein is CASSLGTGGRGNQPQHF.

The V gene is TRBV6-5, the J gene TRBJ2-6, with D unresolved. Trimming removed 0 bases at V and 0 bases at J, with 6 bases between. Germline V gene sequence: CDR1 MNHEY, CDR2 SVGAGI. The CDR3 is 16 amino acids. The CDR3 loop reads CASSYSTGSGANVLTF. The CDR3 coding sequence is TGTGCCAGCAGTTACTCAACGGGCTCTGGGGCCAACGTCCTGACTTTC.